Listed below are T cell receptor beta chains from one sample, sequenced in a study of Ad26.COV2.S vaccination and SARS-CoV-2 variants. The method was immunoSEQ multiplex PCR; TCRdb's version includes in-frame clones alone and lacks a portion of them. The data contain over 200,000 clones, roughly 90% of them singletons. This specimen was peripheral blood, taken in a trial of Ad26.COV2.S vaccine versus placebo. The receptors were sampled from a person between 18 and 59 years old who received the Ad26.COV2.S COVID-19 vaccine or a placebo. Both conserved end residues are part of each CDR3. Each record gives: V gene, clone size, J gene, D gene, CDR3 protein, CDR3 DNA. The D gene is left open where the match is weak. The listing skips clone size in some rows; elsewhere it reads once, few, many or a size class.

>TRBV10-3|.|TRBJ2-7|.
CAISGPSFGGTPYEQYF
TGTGCCATCAGTGGTCCTAGCTTCGGCGGGACACCATACGAGCAGTACTTC
>TRBV6-6|.|TRBJ2-5|TRBD2
CASSYPESGRAHF
TGTGCCAGCAGTTACCCCGAAAGCGGGAGGGCCCACTTC
>TRBV27|.|TRBJ2-3|.
CASSSYDRDTQYF
TGTGCCAGCAGTTCGTACGATCGTGATACGCAGTATTTT
>TRBV6-6|.|TRBJ2-7|.
CASSGTDISPSEQYF
TGTGCCAGCAGTGGGACGGATATTTCTCCCTCCGAGCAGTACTTC
>TRBV20-1|.|TRBJ1-1|.
CSARDRGAFF
TGCAGTGCTAGAGATCGCGGGGCTTTCTTT
>TRBV7-6|.|TRBJ2-7|TRBD2
CASSPTTSGSYEQYF
TGTGCCAGCAGCCCAACGACTAGCGGGAGCTACGAGCAGTACTTC
>TRBV6-5|.|TRBJ1-1|TRBD1
CASSSTRQGWGVRAFF
TGTGCCAGCAGTTCCACGAGACAGGGCTGGGGCGTGCGAGCTTTCTTT
>TRBV19|once|TRBJ2-3|TRBD2
CASTWTAGGGTDTQYF
TGTGCCAGTACCTGGACCGCGGGAGGAGGGACAGATACGCAGTATTTT
>TRBV27|.|TRBJ2-7|TRBD1
CASSSARGGASRYEQYF
TGTGCCAGCAGTTCCGCCCGAGGGGGCGCAAGTCGGTACGAGCAGTACTTC
>TRBV5-6|.|TRBJ1-2|.
CASSLAEGYYGYTF
TGTGCCAGCAGCTTGGCCGAAGGATACTATGGCTACACCTTC
>TRBV7-9|.|TRBJ2-2|TRBD2
CASSLALAGPTGELFF
TGTGCCAGCAGCTTAGCTCTAGCGGGGCCCACCGGGGAGCTGTTTTTT
>TRBV5-1|.|TRBJ2-5|.
CASSSQYQETQYF
TGCGCCAGCAGCAGCCAGTACCAAGAGACCCAGTACTTC
>TRBV30|.|TRBJ1-2|TRBD1
CAWSVPGQGDYNYGYTF
TGTGCCTGGAGTGTACCGGGACAGGGAGATTATAACTATGGCTACACCTTC
>TRBV7-9|.|TRBJ1-2|.
CASSVAGTGYTF
TGTGCCAGCAGCGTCGCAGGGACGGGCTACACCTTC
>TRBV28|few|TRBJ1-5|.
CASSPPGAGQPQHF
TGTGCCAGCAGCCCTCCAGGGGCGGGCCAGCCCCAGCATTTT
>TRBV12-3/TRBV12-4|.|TRBJ1-5|.
CASSIGVQPQHF
TGTGCCAGCAGTATAGGGGTTCAGCCCCAGCATTTT
>TRBV30|.|TRBJ2-7|TRBD1
CAWKGTGIPYEQYF
TGTGCCTGGAAGGGGACAGGGATACCCTACGAGCAGTACTTC
>TRBV11-2|.|TRBJ2-7|.
CASSRPGQQAYEQYF
TGTGCCAGCAGTCGTCCCGGGCAGCAGGCCTACGAGCAGTACTTC
>TRBV30|.|TRBJ1-2|.
CAWIQGLDGYTF
TGTGCCTGGATACAGGGATTGGATGGCTACACCTTC
>TRBV12-3/TRBV12-4|.|TRBJ1-1|.
CASSLGATEAFF
TGTGCCAGCAGTTTGGGGGCCACTGAAGCTTTCTTT
>TRBV18|.|TRBJ1-5|.
CASSPDRSVQPQHF
TGTGCCAGCTCACCGGACAGAAGCGTCCAGCCCCAGCATTTT
>TRBV10-3|.|TRBJ2-7|.
CAISAQGGRDEQYF
TGTGCCATCAGTGCCCAAGGGGGGAGGGACGAGCAGTACTTC
>TRBV4-3|once|TRBJ2-7|.
CASSQDRGLSYEQYF
TGCGCCAGCAGCCAAGACCGGGGGCTCTCCTACGAGCAGTACTTC
>TRBV25-1|.|TRBJ1-2|.
CASSAHPGTLASYGYTF
TGTGCCAGCAGTGCCCATCCCGGGACCCTAGCCTCCTATGGCTACACCTTC
>TRBV20-1|once|TRBJ2-7|TRBD2
CSASPLAGVNYEQYF
TGCAGTGCTAGTCCCCTAGCGGGGGTAAACTACGAGCAGTACTTC
>TRBV10-3|.|TRBJ1-4|TRBD1
CAISEQGALGNEKLFF
TGTGCCATCAGTGAACAGGGGGCTCTAGGTAATGAAAAACTGTTTTTT
>TRBV4-1|.|TRBJ2-1|.
CASSQDLEEAYNEQFF
TGCGCCAGCAGCCAAGATCTGGAGGAGGCCTACAATGAGCAGTTCTTC
>TRBV21-1|.|TRBJ1-3|.
CASSKVEHISGNTIYF
TGTGCCAGCAGCAAGGTCGAGCACATCTCTGGAAACACCATATATTTT
>TRBV28|once|TRBJ1-2|.
CASRGTAGGYTF
TGTGCCAGCAGAGGGACGGCCGGAGGCTACACCTTC
>TRBV2|few|TRBJ2-3|TRBD1
CASGRDRSTDTQYF
TGTGCCAGCGGACGGGACAGATCCACAGATACGCAGTATTTT
>TRBV28|.|TRBJ2-7|.
CASTRDSATYEQYF
TGTGCCAGCACCCGGGACTCTGCGACCTACGAGCAGTACTTC
>TRBV4-1|.|TRBJ1-2|TRBD1
CASSREGQVWGGYTF
TGCGCCAGCAGCCGGGAGGGACAGGTCTGGGGTGGCTACACCTTC
>TRBV24-1|.|TRBJ2-3|.
CATSDRKSGSTDTQYF
TGTGCCACCAGTGACCGAAAATCGGGGAGCACAGATACGCAGTATTTT
>TRBV28|.|TRBJ1-4|.
CASSLRHVQEKLFF
TGTGCCAGCAGTCTTAGACACGTACAGGAAAAACTGTTTTTT
>TRBV18|.|TRBJ2-1|.
CASSLDPSSYNEQFF
TGTGCCAGCTCTCTCGACCCTAGCTCCTACAATGAGCAGTTCTTC
>TRBV29-1|.|TRBJ2-1|.
CSVGVRPNEQFF
TGCAGCGTGGGAGTCAGGCCCAATGAGCAGTTCTTC
>TRBV18|few|TRBJ2-7|TRBD2
CASSPLDLAGVIHEQYF
TGTGCCAGCTCACCACTTGATCTAGCGGGAGTTATACACGAGCAGTACTTC